This TCR beta chain is drawn from a study of T cells in Graves' hyperthyroidism and ophthalmopathy. Across the study: Blood from the periphery was taken at initial diagnosis, before any treatment.

Germline trimming cut 4 bases from V and 3 bases from J; bases unmatched to any gene: 8. This CDR3 comprises 14 residues. CDR1 is DFQATT and CDR2 is SNEGSKA in the germline V gene (reference sequence). This clonotype was counted only a few times. Its antigen is unknown. Study-level points and caveats: Most thyroid clonotypes expanded above 0.001 were also detected in blood.

The source material, RNA transcripts, was used to amplify TCR beta CDR3 regions. Carried out on the TCR CDR3, a first-round RT-PCR used the HTBI primer set. Each CDR3 protein gets one entry after TCRdb re-called the multiplex PCR reads with MiXCR. The top ten hold 35% to 50% of the sample, which has about 380,000 distinct CDR3 sequences, about 18% seen once. The sequenced sample was blood. The V and J genes are TRBV20-1 and TRBJ2-7, with 8 bases identical to TRBD1. This sequence originates from a man in his late teens or twenties with Graves' ophthalmopathy. The CDR3 nucleotides are TGCAGTGCTAACGACAGGGGTCCCCACTACGAGCAGTACTTC. Translating it yields CSANDRGPHYEQYF.